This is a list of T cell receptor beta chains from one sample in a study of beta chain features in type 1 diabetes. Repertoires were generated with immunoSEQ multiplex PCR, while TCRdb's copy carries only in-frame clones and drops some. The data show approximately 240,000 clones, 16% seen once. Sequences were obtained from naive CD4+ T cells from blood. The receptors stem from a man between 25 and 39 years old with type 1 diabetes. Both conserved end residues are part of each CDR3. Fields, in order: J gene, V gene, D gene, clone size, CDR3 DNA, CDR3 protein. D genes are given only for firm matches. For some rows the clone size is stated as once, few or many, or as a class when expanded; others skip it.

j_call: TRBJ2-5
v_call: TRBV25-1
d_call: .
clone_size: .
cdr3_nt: TGTGCCAGCAGTGAGATAGGGGAGACCCAGTACTTC
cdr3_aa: CASSEIGETQYF

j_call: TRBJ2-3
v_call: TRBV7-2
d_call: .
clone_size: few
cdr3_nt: TGTGCCAGCAGCCCAGGAAGGGGAGATACGCAGTATTTT
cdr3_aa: CASSPGRGDTQYF

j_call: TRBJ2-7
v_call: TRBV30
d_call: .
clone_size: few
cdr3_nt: TGTGCCTGGAGTTACAGTGTCTACGAGCAGTACTTC
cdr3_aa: CAWSYSVYEQYF

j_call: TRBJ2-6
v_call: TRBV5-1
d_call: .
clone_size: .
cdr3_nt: TGCGCCAGCAGCTCACACATCTCTGGGGCCAACGTCCTGACTTTC
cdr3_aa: CASSSHISGANVLTF

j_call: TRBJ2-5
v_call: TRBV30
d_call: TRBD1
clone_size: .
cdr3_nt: TGTGCCTGGAACACCGGACAGGCGCCGTCACAAGAGACCCAGTACTTC
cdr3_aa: CAWNTGQAPSQETQYF

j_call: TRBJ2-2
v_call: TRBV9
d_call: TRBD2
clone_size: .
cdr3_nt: TGTGCCAGCAGCCCCCGGACTAGCGGGAGCACCGGGGAGCTGTTTTTT
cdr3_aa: CASSPRTSGSTGELFF

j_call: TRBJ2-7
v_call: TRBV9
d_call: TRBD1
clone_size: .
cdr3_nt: TGTGCCAGCAGCGGGTGGGGACAGGCAAACGAGCAGTACTTC
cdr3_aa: CASSGWGQANEQYF

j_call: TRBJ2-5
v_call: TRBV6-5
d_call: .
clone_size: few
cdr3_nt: TGTGCCAGCAGTAGAGATCAGGAAGAGACCCAGTACTTC
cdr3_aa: CASSRDQEETQYF

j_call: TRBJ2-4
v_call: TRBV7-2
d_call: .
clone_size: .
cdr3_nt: TGTGCCAGCAGCTCCCCTACGGTAGCCAAAAACATTCAGTACTTC
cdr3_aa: CASSSPTVAKNIQYF

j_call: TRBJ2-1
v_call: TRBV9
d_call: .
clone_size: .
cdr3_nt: TGTGCCAGCAGCGGGACCGATGAGCAGTTCTTC
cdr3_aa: CASSGTDEQFF

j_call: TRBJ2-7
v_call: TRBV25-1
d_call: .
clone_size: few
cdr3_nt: TGTGCCAGCAGTGAGGTTCTACAATACGAGCAGTACTTC
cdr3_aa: CASSEVLQYEQYF